These T cell receptor beta chains were read from a single sample in a study of T-cell memory formation after mild COVID-19. TCRdb processed the 5' RACE reads anew with MiXCR; each CDR3 protein has one entry. The table records 58,000 or so distinct CDR3 sequences, 25% to 35% of them present only once. The sample comprised PBMCs or a T cell subset sorted from them (not recorded which). Receptors originate from a man aged 18 to 30 who had mild COVID-19 (a few samples of this study predate the infection). Cell type and time point are not known. Both conserved end residues are part of each CDR3. A D gene is named only where the DNA matches it firmly. A row's size may be missing; if present it is once, few, many or a size class.

CASSGTGARTGELFF,TGTGCCAGCAGCGGTACAGGGGCGCGTACCGGGGAGCTGTTTTTT,TRBD1,NA,TRBV12-3/TRBV12-4,TRBJ2-2
CASSERQGFTEAFF,TGTGCCAGCAGTGAAAGACAGGGGTTCACTGAAGCTTTCTTT,TRBD1,NA,TRBV6-4,TRBJ1-1
CASSSAGQGLNYGYTF,TGTGCCAGCAGCTCTGCCGGACAGGGATTAAACTATGGCTACACCTTC,TRBD1,NA,TRBV12-3/TRBV12-4,TRBJ1-2
CASRQAGRTDTQYF,TGTGCCAGCAGGCAAGCGGGCCGCACAGATACGCAGTATTTT,NA,NA,TRBV12-3/TRBV12-4,TRBJ2-3
CASSLGYTEAFF,TGTGCCAGCAGCTTAGGGTACACTGAAGCTTTCTTT,NA,NA,TRBV7-8,TRBJ1-1
CSTRTGGQETQYF,TGCAGCACGCGGACAGGCGGACAAGAGACCCAGTACTTC,TRBD1,NA,TRBV29-1,TRBJ2-5
CASSLDIGSPYEQYF,TGTGCCAGCAGCTTAGATATTGGGAGCCCCTACGAGCAGTACTTC,NA,few,TRBV7-2,TRBJ2-7
CASSPRFGNTEAFF,TGTGCCAGCAGCCCCCGGTTTGGGAACACTGAAGCTTTCTTT,NA,few,TRBV7-2,TRBJ1-1
CASSFRHLVGTEAFF,TGCGCCAGCAGCTTCAGGCATCTTGTTGGCACTGAAGCTTTCTTT,NA,NA,TRBV5-1,TRBJ1-1
CASSVTYRVLTDTQYF,TGTGCCAGCAGCGTAACTTACAGGGTGTTGACAGATACGCAGTATTTT,NA,NA,TRBV9,TRBJ2-3
CASSQDSGVYNEQFF,TGCGCCAGCAGCCAAGATAGCGGGGTCTACAATGAGCAGTTCTTC,TRBD2,few,TRBV4-3,TRBJ2-1
CASSEGTAYSNQPQHF,TGTGCCAGCAGCGAAGGGACAGCCTATAGCAATCAGCCCCAGCATTTT,TRBD1,NA,TRBV7-6,TRBJ1-5
CASSQEMLLAGRLLSTDTQYF,TGCGCCAGCAGCCAAGAGATGTTGCTAGCGGGGCGATTACTTAGCACAGATACGCAGTATTTT,TRBD2,NA,TRBV4-3,TRBJ2-3
CASSLPPPTSYNEQFF,TGTGCCAGCAGCTTACCGCCACCGACTAGTTACAATGAGCAGTTCTTC,NA,NA,TRBV7-9,TRBJ2-1
CASSQERRAPEEAKNIQYF,TGTGCCAGCAGCCAAGAACGTAGGGCCCCTGAAGAGGCCAAAAACATTCAGTACTTC,NA,few,TRBV16,TRBJ2-4
CASSAWTGRSSYEQYF,TGTGCCAGCAGCGCTTGGACAGGGAGAAGCTCCTACGAGCAGTACTTC,TRBD1,NA,TRBV7-9,TRBJ2-7
CASSSRGISEAFF,TGTGCCAGCAGTTCACGAGGGATTTCTGAAGCTTTCTTT,NA,NA,TRBV27,TRBJ1-1
CASSSLLQGDYGYTF,TGTGCCAGCAGTTCCTTACTACAGGGTGACTATGGCTACACCTTC,NA,NA,TRBV6-2/TRBV6-3,TRBJ1-2
CASSPGRVRPQHF,TGTGCCAGCAGTCCGGGCCGGGTAAGGCCCCAGCATTTT,NA,NA,TRBV12-3/TRBV12-4,TRBJ1-5
CASSEEFTGTPVSTDTQYF,TGTGCCAGCAGTGAAGAATTTACCGGGACACCTGTTAGCACAGATACGCAGTATTTT,NA,NA,TRBV25-1,TRBJ2-3
CACSFRGAAGELFF,TGTGCCTGCAGTTTTCGGGGGGCGGCCGGGGAGCTGTTTTTT,NA,NA,TRBV27,TRBJ2-2
CASSLVRGAYEQYF,TGCGCCAGCAGCTTGGTGCGCGGAGCCTACGAGCAGTACTTC,NA,NA,TRBV5-1,TRBJ2-7
CAVQGSDTEAFF,TGTGCCGTTCAGGGTTCGGACACTGAAGCTTTCTTT,NA,NA,TRBV10-3,TRBJ1-1
CASRIGGSLDNEQFF,TGTGCCAGCAGGATCGGGGGGTCCCTTGACAATGAGCAGTTCTTC,TRBD2,NA,TRBV5-4,TRBJ2-1
CAISETGSGDTQYF,TGTGCCATCAGTGAGACAGGGTCGGGAGATACGCAGTATTTT,NA,few,TRBV10-3,TRBJ2-3
CSVLTVTGTGELFF,TGCAGCGTTTTGACAGTCACGGGCACCGGGGAGCTGTTTTTT,NA,NA,TRBV29-1,TRBJ2-2
CASSLSGTGLSYEQYF,TGTGCCAGCAGTTTATCCGGGACAGGGCTTTCCTACGAGCAGTACTTC,TRBD1,few,TRBV27,TRBJ2-7
CASSQKVGSEQFF,TGCGCCAGCAGCCAAAAAGTGGGGAGTGAGCAGTTCTTC,NA,NA,TRBV4-3,TRBJ2-1
CASSYGTGGTEAFF,TGTGCCAGCAGTTACGGGACCGGGGGGACTGAAGCTTTCTTT,NA,NA,TRBV6-5,TRBJ1-1
CASSEDPAGGREQYF,TGTGCCAGCAGTGAAGACCCAGCGGGGGGGCGCGAGCAGTACTTC,TRBD2,NA,TRBV2,TRBJ2-7
CSARGGTGNNEQFF,TGCAGCGCACGAGGAGGGACAGGGAACAATGAGCAGTTCTTC,TRBD1,few,TRBV29-1,TRBJ2-1
CASSAGQGHSYEQYF,TGTGCCAGCAGCGCAGGACAGGGACACTCCTACGAGCAGTACTTC,TRBD1,few,TRBV7-6,TRBJ2-7
CASSLEVESNYGYTF,TGCGCCAGCAGCTTGGAGGTAGAGAGTAACTATGGCTACACCTTC,NA,NA,TRBV5-1,TRBJ1-2
CATSGSGTDQETQYF,TGTGCCACCAGCGGCTCGGGGACGGACCAAGAGACCCAGTACTTC,NA,few,TRBV15,TRBJ2-5
CASSPKGVLREQFF,TGTGCCAGCAGCCCCAAAGGGGTATTGCGTGAGCAGTTCTTC,NA,few,TRBV28,TRBJ2-1
CASRLSEGLNYGYTF,TGTGCCAGCAGACTGAGTGAGGGCCTCAACTATGGCTACACCTTC,NA,NA,TRBV12-3/TRBV12-4,TRBJ1-2
CASHPGHMLSYNSPLHF,TGTGCCAGCCACCCGGGACACATGCTCTCCTATAATTCACCCCTCCACTTT,NA,NA,TRBV19,TRBJ1-6